This TCR beta chain was profiled in a study of cytomegalovirus exposure and HLA in healthy donors. V lost 3 bases, J lost 8 bases, and 14 bases lay in between. Germline V gene sequence: CDR1 SGHRS, CDR2 YFSETQ. The CDR3 runs to 14 residues. The sample holds a few counts of this clone. Antigen unknown. Primers included in the PCR were 60 Vbeta and 13 Jbeta primers. Generated by immunoSEQ multiplex PCR, the TCRdb table keeps only in-frame clones and is missing some. The sample yields 100,000 to 150,000 clones, over 9.5% seen once. General study results and limits: For most TCR beta V segments, an earlier analysis put the productive rate at about 87% or about 30% of the time. Three CMV-associated chains were confirmed in vitro to be specific for CMV antigens.

Sequencing was performed on PBMCs. This receptor was identified in a woman between 18 and 29 years old in good health and CMV-seropositive. This chain uses TRBV5-1 with TRBJ1-4, with D hard to call. CDR3 amino acids: CASSSSGFAEKLFF. The CDR3 nucleotides are TGCGCCAGCAGCTCCTCGGGATTCGCCGAAAAACTGTTTTTT. Full variable domain (outside the CDR3, taken from reference TRBV5-1 and TRBJ1-4): KAGVTQTPRYLIKTRGQQVTLSCSPISGHRSVSWYQQTPGQGLQFLFEYFSETQRNKGNFPGRFSGRQFSNSRSEMNVSTLELGDSALYLCASSSSGFAEKLFFGSGTQLSVL.